These T cell receptor beta chains were read from a single sample in a study of cytomegalovirus exposure and HLA in healthy donors. TCRdb keeps only in-frame clones here, not all; method: immunoSEQ multiplex PCR. Found here are about 150,000 clones; the top ten clones hold 1.5% to 2%. Sequencing was done on a sample of PBMCs. The receptor source for this set is a woman aged 50 to 60 in good health and CMV-seronegative. Both conserved end residues are part of each CDR3. A D gene is named only where the DNA matches it firmly.

v_gene,d_gene,j_gene,len,CDR3aa,CDR3nt
TRBV9,NA,TRBJ1-2,15,CASSVAGGKDYGYTF,TGTGCCAGCAGCGTAGCGGGAGGGAAGGACTATGGCTACACCTTC
TRBV5-1,TRBD2,TRBJ2-5,13,CASASGRGETQYF,TGCGCCAGCGCTAGCGGGAGGGGAGAGACCCAGTACTTC
TRBV6-1,TRBD2,TRBJ2-2,17,CASSEWGLAGIEGELFF,TGTGCCAGCAGTGAATGGGGACTAGCGGGAATAGAAGGGGAGCTGTTTTTT
TRBV11-2,NA,TRBJ1-6,14,CASTWGGSGSPLHF,TGTGCCAGCACCTGGGGGGGAAGCGGATCACCCCTCCACTTT
TRBV5-5,NA,TRBJ2-1,15,CASSFSVLRYNEQFF,TGTGCCAGCAGCTTCAGCGTGTTACGCTACAATGAGCAGTTCTTC
TRBV5-6,NA,TRBJ1-2,13,CASSLGHLYGYTF,TGTGCCAGCAGCTTGGGACACCTCTATGGCTACACCTTC
TRBV7-2,TRBD1,TRBJ2-7,13,CASSGQGATEQYF,TGTGCCAGCAGCGGGCAGGGGGCAACCGAGCAGTACTTC
TRBV5-4,TRBD2,TRBJ2-5,15,CASSPIASGLETQYF,TGTGCCAGCAGCCCCATAGCTAGCGGGCTAGAGACCCAGTACTTC
TRBV30,NA,TRBJ1-3,15,CAWSSGLSSGNTIYF,TGTGCCTGGAGTTCAGGGCTGAGCTCTGGAAACACCATATATTTT
TRBV19,TRBD1,TRBJ2-2,17,CASSISLTTGVTGELFF,TGTGCCAGTAGTATAAGTCTCACGACAGGGGTCACCGGGGAGCTGTTTTTT
TRBV28,TRBD2,TRBJ2-7,16,CASSSWTSGSSYEQYF,TGTGCCAGCAGTTCCTGGACTAGCGGGTCTTCCTACGAGCAGTACTTC
TRBV7-6,NA,TRBJ2-7,16,CASSLAPSSVAYEQYF,TGTGCCAGCAGCTTAGCCCCGTCTAGCGTCGCCTACGAGCAGTACTTC
TRBV6-1,NA,TRBJ2-3,15,CASRTGTRETDTQYF,TGTGCCAGCAGGACCGGGACAAGAGAGACAGATACGCAGTATTTT
TRBV5-4,TRBD1,TRBJ1-5,16,CASSSAPGQGNQPQHF,TGTGCCAGCAGCTCTGCCCCGGGACAGGGAAATCAGCCCCAGCATTTT
TRBV9,TRBD2,TRBJ2-1,15,CASSSHSGIGNEQFF,TGTGCCAGCAGCTCCCATAGCGGGATCGGCAATGAGCAGTTCTTC
TRBV30,NA,TRBJ2-5,14,CAWSVVRYQETQYF,TGTGCCTGGAGTGTTGTCCGGTACCAAGAGACCCAGTACTTC
TRBV7-9,TRBD1,TRBJ2-6,18,CASSPDRGMSSGANVLTF,TGTGCCAGCAGCCCAGACAGGGGAATGAGCTCTGGGGCCAACGTCCTGACTTTC
TRBV7-8,TRBD1,TRBJ2-7,11,CASSSDRQQYF,TGTGCCAGCAGCTCGGACAGGCAGCAGTACTTC
TRBV7-3,NA,TRBJ1-5,13,CASSFTGNQPQHF,TGTGCCAGCAGTTTTACAGGGAATCAGCCCCAGCATTTT
TRBV15,TRBD1,TRBJ1-5,17,CATSRTGMIYSNQPQHF,TGTGCCACCAGCAGGACAGGGATGATATATAGCAATCAGCCCCAGCATTTT
TRBV6-6,TRBD2,TRBJ2-7,13,CASLREAPYEQYF,TGTGCCAGCTTACGGGAGGCTCCCTACGAGCAGTACTTC
TRBV18,TRBD1,TRBJ2-1,14,CASSGQGSYNEQFF,TGTGCCAGCTCCGGACAGGGGTCCTACAATGAGCAGTTCTTC
TRBV9,NA,TRBJ1-3,15,CASSERGVIEDTIYF,TGTGCCAGCAGCGAAAGAGGTGTGATAGAGGACACCATATATTTT
TRBV10-2,TRBD2,TRBJ2-1,15,CASSRLAGLYNEQFF,TGCGCCAGCAGCCGGCTAGCGGGGCTATACAATGAGCAGTTCTTC
TRBV5-1,NA,TRBJ1-1,13,CASSSTGNTEAFF,TGCGCCAGCAGCTCGACAGGGAACACTGAAGCTTTCTTT
TRBV5-1,TRBD2,TRBJ2-7,19,CASSLEETSGIPSSYEQYF,TGCGCCAGCAGCTTGGAGGAGACTAGCGGGATTCCCAGCTCCTACGAGCAGTACTTC
TRBV19,TRBD1,TRBJ2-1,14,CASSGQGTVNEQFF,TGTGCCAGTAGTGGGCAGGGGACAGTCAATGAGCAGTTCTTC
TRBV27,NA,TRBJ2-7,11,CASINLGVQYF,TGTGCCAGTATAAATCTAGGGGTGCAGTACTTC
TRBV18,NA,TRBJ1-5,21,CASSPGRGLRTQGNSNQPQHF,TGTGCCAGCTCACCTGGGCGGGGGTTACGGACCCAGGGAAATAGCAATCAGCCCCAGCATTTT
TRBV9,TRBD2,TRBJ2-3,17,CASSVVGIAGDVDTQYF,TGTGCCAGCAGCGTAGTGGGAATAGCGGGGGATGTCGATACGCAGTATTTT
TRBV7-9,NA,TRBJ2-7,14,CASSDTGPSYEQYF,TGTGCCAGCAGCGATACAGGGCCCTCCTACGAGCAGTACTTC
TRBV28,NA,TRBJ2-7,14,CASRKAGQSYEQYF,TGTGCCAGCCGAAAAGCCGGACAGTCCTACGAGCAGTACTTC
TRBV6-6,NA,TRBJ2-2,16,CASSYSRETYTGELFF,TGTGCCAGCAGTTACTCGAGGGAGACGTACACCGGGGAGCTGTTTTTT
TRBV5-1,TRBD2,TRBJ2-3,15,CASSLMIAGADTQYF,TGCGCCAGCAGCTTGATGATAGCGGGAGCAGATACGCAGTATTTT
TRBV5-1,NA,TRBJ1-1,14,CASSLQDMNTEAFF,TGCGCCAGCAGCTTGCAGGACATGAACACTGAAGCTTTCTTT
TRBV7-9,NA,TRBJ1-5,15,CASSALDISNQPQHF,TGTGCCAGCAGCGCTCTTGACATTAGCAATCAGCCCCAGCATTTT
TRBV4-2,NA,TRBJ1-3,15,CTSSRGPISGNTIYF,TGTACCAGCAGCCGAGGGCCAATCTCTGGAAACACCATATATTTT
TRBV28,TRBD1,TRBJ2-2,15,CASSATGGVHGELFF,TGTGCCAGCAGCGCAACAGGGGGCGTCCACGGGGAGCTGTTTTTT
TRBV5-1,TRBD2,TRBJ2-5,17,CASSSASSGRARETQYF,TGCGCCAGCAGCAGCGCTAGTAGCGGGAGGGCCCGAGAGACCCAGTACTTC
TRBV7-6,NA,TRBJ2-1,16,CASSLAHQAFPNEQFF,TGTGCCAGCAGCTTAGCGCATCAGGCTTTTCCCAATGAGCAGTTCTTC
TRBV6-6,NA,TRBJ1-1,15,CASGESGTTNTEAFF,TGTGCCAGCGGAGAGTCCGGGACAACGAACACTGAAGCTTTCTTT
TRBV27,TRBD1,TRBJ1-3,16,CASSPQGQGKRNTIYF,TGTGCCAGCAGTCCCCAGGGACAGGGCAAGAGAAACACCATATATTTT
TRBV7-6,NA,TRBJ1-2,12,CASSSQGDGYTF,TGTGCCAGCAGCTCACAGGGTGATGGCTACACCTTC
TRBV7-9,TRBD1,TRBJ2-1,15,CASSVGDRDYNEQFF,TGTGCCAGCAGCGTAGGGGACAGGGACTACAATGAGCAGTTCTTC
TRBV7-9,NA,TRBJ2-7,13,CASSFSRSPEQYF,TGTGCCAGCAGCTTCTCTCGGTCGCCCGAGCAGTACTTC
TRBV5-1,NA,TRBJ2-7,20,CASSLFVDTTYNLPTYEQYF,TGCGCCAGCAGCTTGTTTGTCGACACAACTTACAACTTGCCAACCTACGAGCAGTACTTC
TRBV7-9,NA,TRBJ2-2,15,CASSPWGGSQGGLFF,TGTGCCAGCAGCCCATGGGGAGGCTCCCAGGGGGGGCTGTTTTTT
TRBV19,TRBD2,TRBJ2-2,16,CASSPSGGAYTGELFF,TGTGCCAGTAGTCCAAGCGGGGGGGCATACACCGGGGAGCTGTTTTTT
TRBV19,TRBD2,TRBJ2-6,16,CASSASGSPGANVLTF,TGTGCCAGTAGTGCGAGCGGGAGTCCTGGGGCCAACGTCCTGACTTTC
TRBV19,TRBD2,TRBJ2-3,17,CASSIMTSGSITDTQYF,TGTGCCAGTAGTATAATGACTAGCGGGAGTATTACAGATACGCAGTATTTT
TRBV4-3,NA,TRBJ2-2,17,CASSQDGAGIFTGELFF,TGCGCCAGCAGCCAAGATGGGGCAGGGATTTTCACCGGGGAGCTGTTTTTT
TRBV5-1,NA,TRBJ2-5,13,CASSVRNQETQYF,TGCGCCAGCAGCGTTAGAAACCAAGAGACCCAGTACTTC
TRBV19,NA,TRBJ2-2,15,CASRGAAANTGELFF,TGTGCCAGTAGAGGGGCGGCCGCGAACACCGGGGAGCTGTTTTTT
TRBV28,NA,TRBJ2-1,12,CASSLAGNEQFF,TGTGCCAGCAGTTTAGCGGGAAACGAGCAGTTCTTC
TRBV6-5,TRBD1,TRBJ2-2,14,CASSSRTGYGELFF,TGTGCCAGCAGTTCGCGGACAGGGTACGGGGAGCTGTTTTTT
TRBV18,TRBD1,TRBJ2-7,15,CASSPTGGSSYEQYF,TGTGCCAGCTCACCTACAGGGGGCAGCTCCTACGAGCAGTACTTC
TRBV7-8,NA,TRBJ2-7,11,CASSLSNEQYF,TGTGCCAGCAGCTTATCAAACGAGCAGTACTTC